This TCR beta chain was obtained from a study of blood T cell repertoires in COVID-19. Study processing details: Estimation of nucleated cell counts was performed using reference gene primer amplification. TCRdb's copy holds only in-frame clones and misses some; the assay was immunoSEQ multiplex PCR. V, J and clone size were drawn from that table, and D and trimming were deduced from the DNA. The table has under 65,000 clones, over 80% seen once; the top ten hold about 1.5%. V gave up 1 base and J gave up 4 bases; unmatched junction bases: 4. The CDR3 covers 16 residues. Per the germline V gene, CDR1 is SGHAT and CDR2 is FQDESV (reference sequence).

The sequencing input was peripheral blood. The sequence came from a man aged 60 to 69 with acute or convalescent COVID-19. V usage is TRBV11-1 and J usage is TRBJ2-1, with 10 nucleotides matching TRBD2. CDR3 nucleotide sequence: TGTGCCAGCAGCTTAGGGGCTAGCGGGAGTTACAATGAGCAGTTCTTC. Protein: CASSLGASGSYNEQFF.